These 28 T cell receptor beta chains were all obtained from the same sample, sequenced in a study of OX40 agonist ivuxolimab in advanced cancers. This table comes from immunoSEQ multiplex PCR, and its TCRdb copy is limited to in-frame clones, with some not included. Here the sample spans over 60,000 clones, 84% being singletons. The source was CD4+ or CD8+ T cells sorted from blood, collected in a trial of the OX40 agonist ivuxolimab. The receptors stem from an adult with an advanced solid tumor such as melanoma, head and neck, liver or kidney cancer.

The CDR3 loop is CASSPNRGLSDTQYF. CDR3 in DNA: TGTGCCAGCTCACCGAACAGGGGGCTCTCAGATACGCAGTATTTT. The V and J genes are TRBV18 and TRBJ2-3; 9 nucleotides line up with TRBD1. J lost 4 bases, V lost 3 bases, and 5 bases had no gene match. The CDR3 runs 15 residues. The germline gives CDR1 KGHSH, CDR2 LQKENI.

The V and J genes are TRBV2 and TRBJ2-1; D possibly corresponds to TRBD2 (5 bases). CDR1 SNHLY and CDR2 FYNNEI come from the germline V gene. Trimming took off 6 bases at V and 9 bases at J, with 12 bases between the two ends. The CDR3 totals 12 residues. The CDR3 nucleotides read TGTGCCAGCAGGCGGGTGACCAGTGAGCAGTTCTTC. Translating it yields CASRRVTSEQFF. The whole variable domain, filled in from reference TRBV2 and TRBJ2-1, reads EPEVTQTPSHQVTQMGQEVILRCVPISNHLYFYWYRQILGQKVEFLVSFYNNEISEKSEIFDDQFSVERPDGSNFTLKIRSTKLEDSAMYFCASRRVTSEQFFGPGTRLTVL.

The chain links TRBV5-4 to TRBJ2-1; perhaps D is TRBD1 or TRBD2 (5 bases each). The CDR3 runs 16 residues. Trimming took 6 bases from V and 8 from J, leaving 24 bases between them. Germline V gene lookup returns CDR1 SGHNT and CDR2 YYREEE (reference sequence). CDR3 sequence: CASTGGGAGFSDEQFF. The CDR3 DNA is TGTGCCAGCACCGGAGGTGGCGCAGGGTTTTCGGATGAGCAGTTCTTC.

In nucleotides, the CDR3 is TGTGCCAGTAGTCGGCGGGGGGCATCCACCTACGAGCAGTACTTC. Amino acids: CASSRRGASTYEQYF. The rearrangement joins TRBV19 to TRBJ2-7; 8 bases map to TRBD2. This CDR3 contains 15 residues. CDR1 and CDR2 (germline): LNHDA, SQIVND (reference sequence). After removal of 5 bases from V and 2 bases from J, the junction contained 8 bases not matched to a gene.

Here the CDR3 reads CASSLLGTVIYEQYF. The CDR3, as DNA: TGTGCCAGCAGCTTATTAGGGACAGTCATCTACGAGCAGTACTTC. The genes are TRBV11-2 and TRBJ2-7; 7 bases are shared with TRBD1. Germline V gene data show CDR1 as SGHAT and CDR2 as FQNNGV. J lost 3 bases, V lost 2 bases, and 7 bases had no gene match. This CDR3 region has 15 residues.

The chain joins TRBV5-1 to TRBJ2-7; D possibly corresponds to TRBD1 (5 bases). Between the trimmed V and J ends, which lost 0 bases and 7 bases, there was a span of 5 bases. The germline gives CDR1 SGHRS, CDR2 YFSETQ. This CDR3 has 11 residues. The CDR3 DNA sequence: TGCGCCAGCAGCTTGGCAGGGGAGCAGTACTTC. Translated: CASSLAGEQYF.

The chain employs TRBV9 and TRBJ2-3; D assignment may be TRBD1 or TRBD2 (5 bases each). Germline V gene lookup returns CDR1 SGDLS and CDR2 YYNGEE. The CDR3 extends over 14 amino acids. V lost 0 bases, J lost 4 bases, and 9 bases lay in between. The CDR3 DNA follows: TGTGCCAGCAGCGTAGCGCTGGGGGCAGATACGCAGTATTTT. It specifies CASSVALGADTQYF.

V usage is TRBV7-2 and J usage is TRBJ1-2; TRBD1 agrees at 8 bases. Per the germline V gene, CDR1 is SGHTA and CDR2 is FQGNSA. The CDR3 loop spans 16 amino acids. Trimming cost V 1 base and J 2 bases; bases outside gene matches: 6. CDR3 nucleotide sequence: TGTGCCAGCAGCTTAGGGACAGGGAGGTCGAACTATGGCTACACCTTC. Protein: CASSLGTGRSNYGYTF.

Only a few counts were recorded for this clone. The CDR3 DNA reads TGTGCCAGCAGTATCCGGGGCGGTCAAGGTGCGAATGAGCAGTTCTTC. This translates into CASSIRGGQGANEQFF. This chain connects TRBV7-3 to TRBJ2-1, with D perhaps assigned TRBD1 or TRBD2 (5 bases each). CDR1 is SGHTA and CDR2 is FQGTGA in the germline V gene. The CDR3 extends over 16 amino acids. V shed 6 bases and J shed 7 bases, with 22 bases lying between them. The whole variable domain, remainder taken from reference TRBV7-3 and TRBJ2-1, is GAGVSQTPSNKVTEKGKYVELRCDPISGHTALYWYRQSLGQGPEFLIYFQGTGAADDSGLPNDRFFAVRPEGSVSTLKIQRTERGDSAVYLCASSIRGGQGANEQFFGPGTRLTVL.

The chain's CDR3 is CASKEGVGTDTQYF. CDR3 nucleotides: TGCGCCAGCAAGGAGGGAGTGGGTACAGATACGCAGTATTTT. The chain has TRBV5-1 and TRBJ2-3; D possibly corresponds to TRBD2 (6 bases). V lost 6 bases and J lost 3, with 14 bases in between. The CDR3 is 14 residues long. Germline-derived CDR1 and CDR2 are SGHRS and YFSETQ. Looking up the rest from reference TRBV5-1 and TRBJ2-3 gives the full variable domain: KAGVTQTPRYLIKTRGQQVTLSCSPISGHRSVSWYQQTPGQGLQFLFEYFSETQRNKGNFPGRFSGRQFSNSRSEMNVSTLELGDSALYLCASKEGVGTDTQYFGPGTRLTVL.

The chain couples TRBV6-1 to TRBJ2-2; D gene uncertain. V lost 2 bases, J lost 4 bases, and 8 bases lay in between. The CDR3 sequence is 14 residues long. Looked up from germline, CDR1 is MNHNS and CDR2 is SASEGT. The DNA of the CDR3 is TGTGCCAGCAGTGAATCCCTGAGCACCGGGGAGCTGTTTTTT. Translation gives CASSESLSTGELFF.

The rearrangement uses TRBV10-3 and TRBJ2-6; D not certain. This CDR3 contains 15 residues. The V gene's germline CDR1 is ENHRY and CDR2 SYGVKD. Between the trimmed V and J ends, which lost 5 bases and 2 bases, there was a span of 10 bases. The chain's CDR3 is CAISRDAAGANVLTF. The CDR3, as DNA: TGTGCCATCAGTAGAGATGCGGCTGGGGCCAACGTCCTGACTTTC.

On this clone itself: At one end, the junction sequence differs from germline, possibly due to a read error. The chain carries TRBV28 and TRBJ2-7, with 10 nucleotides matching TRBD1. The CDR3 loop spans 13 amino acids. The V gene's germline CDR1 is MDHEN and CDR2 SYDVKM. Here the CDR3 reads CASRTGTGVPLHF. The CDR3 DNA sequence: TGTGCCAGCAGAACGGGGACAGGGGTCCCTTTGCACTTC.

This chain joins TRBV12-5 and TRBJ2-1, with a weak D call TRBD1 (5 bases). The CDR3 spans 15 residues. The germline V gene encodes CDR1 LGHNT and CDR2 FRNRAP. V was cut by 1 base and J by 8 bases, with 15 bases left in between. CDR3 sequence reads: CASGLGSTVTDEQFF. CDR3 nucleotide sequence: TGTGCTAGTGGTTTGGGATCGACAGTGACGGATGAGCAGTTCTTC.

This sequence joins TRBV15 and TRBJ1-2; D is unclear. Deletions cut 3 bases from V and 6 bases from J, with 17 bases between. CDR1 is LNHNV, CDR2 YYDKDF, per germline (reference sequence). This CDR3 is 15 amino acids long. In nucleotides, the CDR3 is TGTGCCACCAGCAGGCGGGCGGCCACAAGTAATGGCTACACCTTC. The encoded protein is CATSRRAATSNGYTF.

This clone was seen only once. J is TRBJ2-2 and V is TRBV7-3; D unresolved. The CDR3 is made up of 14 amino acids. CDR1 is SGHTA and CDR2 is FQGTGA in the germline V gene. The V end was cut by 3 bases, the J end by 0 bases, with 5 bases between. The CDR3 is CASSLLTNTGELFF. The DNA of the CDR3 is TGTGCCAGCAGCTTGCTAACGAACACCGGGGAGCTGTTTTTT.

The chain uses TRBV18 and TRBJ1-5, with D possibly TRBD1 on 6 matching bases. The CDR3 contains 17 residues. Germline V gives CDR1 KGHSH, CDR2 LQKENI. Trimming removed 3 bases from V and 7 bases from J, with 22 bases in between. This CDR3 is CASSPLRIRGGGQPQHF. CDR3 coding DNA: TGTGCCAGCTCACCGCTGAGGATCCGGGGAGGGGGACAGCCCCAGCATTTT.

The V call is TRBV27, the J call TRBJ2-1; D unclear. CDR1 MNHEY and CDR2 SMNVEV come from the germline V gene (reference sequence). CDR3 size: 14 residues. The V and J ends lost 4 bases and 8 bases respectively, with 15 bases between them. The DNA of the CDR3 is TGTGCCAGCAGTTACTTACCGGTTCGCGATGAGCAGTTCTTC. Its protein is CASSYLPVRDEQFF.

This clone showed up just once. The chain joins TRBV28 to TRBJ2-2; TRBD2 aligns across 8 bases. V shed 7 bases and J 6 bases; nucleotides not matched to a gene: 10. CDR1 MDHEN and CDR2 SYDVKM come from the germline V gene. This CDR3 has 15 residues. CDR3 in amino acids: CASIQVGRDPGELFF. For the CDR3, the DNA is TGTGCCAGCATTCAAGTCGGGAGGGACCCCGGGGAGCTGTTTTTT.

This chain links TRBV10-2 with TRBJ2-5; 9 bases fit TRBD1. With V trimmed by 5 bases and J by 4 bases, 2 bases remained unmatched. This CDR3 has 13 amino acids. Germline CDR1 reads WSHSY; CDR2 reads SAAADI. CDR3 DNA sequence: TGCGCCAGCAGTTCGACAGGGGGAGAGACCCAGTACTTC. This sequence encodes CASSSTGGETQYF.

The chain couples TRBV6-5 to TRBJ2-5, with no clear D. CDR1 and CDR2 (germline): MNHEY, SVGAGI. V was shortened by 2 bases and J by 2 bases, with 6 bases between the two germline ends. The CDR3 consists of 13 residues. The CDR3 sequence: CASSYDHQETQYF. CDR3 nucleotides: TGTGCCAGCAGTTACGACCATCAAGAGACCCAGTACTTC.

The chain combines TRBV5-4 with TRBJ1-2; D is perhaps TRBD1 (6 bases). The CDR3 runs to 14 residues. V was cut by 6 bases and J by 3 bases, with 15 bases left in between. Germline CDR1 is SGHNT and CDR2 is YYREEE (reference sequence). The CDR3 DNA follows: TGTGCCAGCACCAAAGGGGGATCCTACTATGGCTACACCTTC. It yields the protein CASTKGGSYYGYTF.

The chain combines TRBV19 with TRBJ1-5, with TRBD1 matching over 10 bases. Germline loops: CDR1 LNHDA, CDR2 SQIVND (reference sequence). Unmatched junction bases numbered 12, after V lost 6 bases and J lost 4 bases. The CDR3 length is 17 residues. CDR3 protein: CASRDRTGGALNQPQHF. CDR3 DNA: TGTGCCAGTAGGGATAGGACAGGGGGGGCCCTAAATCAGCCCCAGCATTTT. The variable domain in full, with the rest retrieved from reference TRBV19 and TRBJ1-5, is DGGITQSPKYLFRKEGQNVTLSCEQNLNHDAMYWYRQDPGQGLRLIYYSQIVNDFQKGDIAEGYSVSREKKESFPLTVTSAQKNPTAFYLCASRDRTGGALNQPQHFGDGTRLSIL.

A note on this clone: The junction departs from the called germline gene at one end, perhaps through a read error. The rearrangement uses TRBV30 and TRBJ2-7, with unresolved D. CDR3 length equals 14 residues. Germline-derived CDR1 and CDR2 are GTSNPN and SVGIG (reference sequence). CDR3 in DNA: TGTGCCTGGAGCTCACCTCGACCTCCATACGAGCGGTACTTC. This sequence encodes CAWSSPRPPYERYF.

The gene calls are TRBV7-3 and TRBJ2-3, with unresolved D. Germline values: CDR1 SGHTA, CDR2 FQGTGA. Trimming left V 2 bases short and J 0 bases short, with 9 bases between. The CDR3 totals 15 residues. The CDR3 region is CASSLRGLSTDTQYF. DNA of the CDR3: TGTGCCAGCAGCTTACGCGGTCTTAGCACAGATACGCAGTATTTT.

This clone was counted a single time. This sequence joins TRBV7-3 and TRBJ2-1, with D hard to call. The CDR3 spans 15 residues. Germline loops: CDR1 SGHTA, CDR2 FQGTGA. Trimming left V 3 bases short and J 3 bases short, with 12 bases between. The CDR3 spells CASSFSGANYNEQFF. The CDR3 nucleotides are TGTGCCAGCAGCTTTTCGGGTGCAAACTACAATGAGCAGTTCTTC.

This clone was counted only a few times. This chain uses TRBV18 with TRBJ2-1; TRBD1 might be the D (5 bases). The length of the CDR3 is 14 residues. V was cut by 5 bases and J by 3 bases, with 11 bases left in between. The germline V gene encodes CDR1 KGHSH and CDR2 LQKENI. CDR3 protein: CASSSGHRYNEQFF. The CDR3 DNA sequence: TGTGCCAGCTCATCCGGACATCGCTACAATGAGCAGTTCTTC.

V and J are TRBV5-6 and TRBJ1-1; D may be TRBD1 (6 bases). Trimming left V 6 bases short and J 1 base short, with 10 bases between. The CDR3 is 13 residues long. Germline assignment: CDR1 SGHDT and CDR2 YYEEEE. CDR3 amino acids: CASTRTANTEAFF. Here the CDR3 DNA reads TGTGCCAGCACGCGGACAGCGAACACTGAAGCTTTCTTT.